This T cell receptor beta chain was obtained from a study of T cell responses to AZD1222 COVID-19 vaccine (dated by TCRdb to the early 2020s). Broadly, across the study: A total of 230 to 250 trial participants underwent TCR sequencing, of whom about 210 had received two doses of AZD1222 and approximately 25 had received two doses of the MenACWY control vaccine. Trial participants were enrolled into age subgroups of 18-55, 56-69 and 70-plus years, which contained approximately 150, 28 and 58 TCR-sequenced participants, respectively. Beyond this particular receptor, the publication reports: Participants were mostly white British and included more females than males, and it was suggested by the authors that clonal diversity may have been underestimated. Only five or six AZD1222 recipients were SARS-CoV-2 seropositive at baseline, limiting conclusions about previously exposed vaccinees. Because no day 14 peak-response samples were available, the repertoires could be characterized only after the peak T cell response. After two AZD1222 doses, both the breadth and the depth of spike-specific TCRs were significantly higher than at day 0 and than in MenACWY recipients. In the small 56-69-year group, the increase in depth fell short of significance, most likely because of low power. Reportedly, close to half of the unique spike-specific TCRs recognized epitopes lying outside the regions that are mutated in the B.1.351 and B.1.1.7 variants. The whole spike protein was spanned by vaccine-associated CD4 TCRs, and dominant responses were seen in regions 160-218 and 743-854.

The CDR3 regions of human TCRbeta chains were subjected to immunosequencing. Turning to the authors' computational methods: TCRs in the repertoires were matched against a reference library of SARS-CoV-2-specific TCRs that had been generated with the MIRA antigen-specificity platform. Breadth meant the fraction of unique TCRs that were SARS-CoV-2-associated, whereas depth meant the fraction of total T cells that were SARS-CoV-2-associated. Each spike-specific TCR was assigned to its reactive spike region and to a CD4 or CD8 class using the MIRA data. Log10-transformed breadth and depth values were compared by one-way ANOVA with Sidak's multiple comparisons tests. TCRdb mirrors the immuneACCESS table, restricted to in-frame sequences. Some clones are absent from its copies; in checked studies, under half trace to an unresolved V gene, and the reason for the others is unknown. V, J and clone size were drawn from that table, and D and trimming were deduced from the DNA. In this sample the table shows 100,000 to 150,000 clones, around 92% of which occur a single time. 1.5% to 2% of the sample lies in the top ten.

According to the study, the label for this sample's time point signals: about 28 days (+/-7) after the second vaccine dose. AZD1222 recipients whose second dose came at about 4 weeks and those whose second dose came at about 12 weeks were combined into one group, since spike-specific TCR depth and breadth did not differ between the two schedules. The vaccinee samples were drawn from two UK trials, COV001 and COV002, one of which was a single-blind randomized controlled phase 2/3 trial testing AZD1222 (ChAdOx1 nCoV-19) in healthy adults. For TCRbeta chain sequencing, PBMC samples were collected from trial participants at day 0 and at day 28 after the second dose. CDR1 and CDR2 are read off the germline V gene as SNHLY and FYNNEI. The V and J ends are trimmed by 4 bases and 6 bases, leaving 6 bases between them. The CDR3 covers 11 residues, taking in both the cysteine and the phenylalanine. Kept here is only the CDR3 DNA, which spans 33 bases and is read in frame from base 1.

A note on this clone: Its antigen target is currently unknown. No much larger clonotype is one base removed from it; base qualities were not supplied.

Recombination connected TRBV2 to TRBJ1-1; the D segment cannot be called with confidence. The TCR sequence derives from an adult who received the AZD1222 COVID-19 vaccine. Specimen: peripheral blood, collected 28 days after the second AZD1222 dose. The nucleotide sequence is given as TGTGCCAGCAGTGGCTTCGCTGAAGCTTTCTTT. Its protein product is CASSGFAEAFF.